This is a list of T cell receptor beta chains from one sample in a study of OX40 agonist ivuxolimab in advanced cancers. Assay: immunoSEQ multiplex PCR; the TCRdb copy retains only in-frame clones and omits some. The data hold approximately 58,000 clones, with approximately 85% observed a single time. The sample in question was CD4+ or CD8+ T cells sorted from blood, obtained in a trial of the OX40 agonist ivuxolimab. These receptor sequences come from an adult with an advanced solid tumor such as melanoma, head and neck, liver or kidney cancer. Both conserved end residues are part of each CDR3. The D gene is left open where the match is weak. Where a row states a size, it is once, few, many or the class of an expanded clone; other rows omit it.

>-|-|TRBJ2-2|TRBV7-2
CASSLRASSNTGELFF
TGTGCCAGCAGCTTAAGGGCTAGCTCGAACACCGGGGAGCTGTTTTTT
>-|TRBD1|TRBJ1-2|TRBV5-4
CASSKVDRDYGYTF
TGTGCCAGCAGCAAAGTCGACAGGGACTATGGCTACACCTTC
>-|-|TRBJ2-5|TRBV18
CASSPPQSGLGETQYF
TGTGCCAGCTCACCACCTCAGTCCGGGTTGGGAGAGACCCAGTACTTC
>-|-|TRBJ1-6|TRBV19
CASSIYQGNSPLHF
TGTGCCAGTAGTATATACCAAGGAAACTCACCCCTCCACTTT
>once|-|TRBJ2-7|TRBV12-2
CASRSKERAHYEQYF
TGTGCAAGTCGCTCCAAGGAAAGGGCCCACTACGAGCAGTACTTC
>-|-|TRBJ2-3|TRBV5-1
CASSFLQNTDTQYF
TGCGCCAGCAGCTTCCTTCAAAACACAGATACGCAGTATTTT
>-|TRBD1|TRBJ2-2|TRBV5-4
CASNWRAGTGIAGELFF
TGTGCCAGCAACTGGCGGGCCGGGACAGGGATTGCCGGGGAGCTGTTTTTT
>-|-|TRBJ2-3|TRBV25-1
CASTGTLSTDTQYF
TGTGCCAGCACCGGGACACTCAGCACAGATACGCAGTATTTT
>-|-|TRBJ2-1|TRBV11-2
CASSDGGYNEQFF
TGTGCCAGCAGCGACGGAGGCTACAATGAGCAGTTCTTC
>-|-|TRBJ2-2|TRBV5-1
CASSPAGAGELFF
TGCGCCAGCAGCCCGGCCGGAGCCGGGGAGCTGTTTTTT
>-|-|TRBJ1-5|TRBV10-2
CASSGTGYQPQHF
TGCGCCAGCAGTGGTACAGGGTATCAGCCCCAGCATTTT
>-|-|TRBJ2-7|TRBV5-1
CASSSLYEQYF
TGCGCCAGCAGTTCCCTCTACGAGCAGTACTTC
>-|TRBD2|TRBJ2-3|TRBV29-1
CSARGLSTTSTDTQYF
TGCAGCGCTAGGGGACTAAGCACCACTAGCACAGATACGCAGTATTTT
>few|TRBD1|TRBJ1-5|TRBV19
CASSVTGTGDQPQHF
TGTGCCAGTAGTGTGACGGGGACAGGGGATCAGCCCCAGCATTTT
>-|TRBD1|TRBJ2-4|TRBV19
CASSPDRDRDIQYF
TGTGCCAGTAGTCCTGACAGGGATAGGGACATTCAGTACTTC
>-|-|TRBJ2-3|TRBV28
CASRGQSTDTQYF
TGTGCCAGTAGAGGGCAGAGCACAGATACGCAGTATTTT
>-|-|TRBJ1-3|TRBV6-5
CASSYGVGAPGNTIYF
TGTGCCAGCAGTTACGGAGTGGGGGCCCCTGGAAACACCATATATTTT
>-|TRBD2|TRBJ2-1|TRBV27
CASSLNLGGGAFNEQFF
TGTGCCAGCAGCCTAAACCTTGGCGGGGGGGCGTTCAATGAGCAGTTCTTC
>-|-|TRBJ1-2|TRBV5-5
CASSGEGGLRGGYTF
TGTGCCAGCAGCGGTGAGGGAGGTTTAAGGGGTGGCTACACCTTC
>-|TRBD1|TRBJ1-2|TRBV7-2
CASSLTGAGYTF
TGTGCCAGCAGCCTGACAGGGGCTGGCTACACCTTC
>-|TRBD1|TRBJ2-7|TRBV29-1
CSVEHRGTYEQYF
TGCAGCGTTGAACACAGGGGGACCTATGAGCAGTACTTC
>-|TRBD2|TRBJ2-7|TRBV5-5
CASSPRISGVSYEQYF
TGTGCCAGCAGTCCCCGGATTAGCGGGGTCTCCTACGAGCAGTACTTC
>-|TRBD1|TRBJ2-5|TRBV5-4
CASSLGQGQGQETQYF
TGTGCCAGCAGCTTGGGGCAGGGACAGGGACAAGAGACCCAGTACTTC
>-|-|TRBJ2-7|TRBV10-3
CAISANFNYEQYF
TGTGCCATCAGCGCGAATTTCAACTACGAGCAGTACTTC
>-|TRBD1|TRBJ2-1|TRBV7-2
CASSLSSLTGSEQFF
TGTGCCAGCAGCCTTTCCTCTCTGACAGGGAGTGAGCAGTTCTTC
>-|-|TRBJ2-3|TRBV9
CASSLGLDYLTDTQYF
TGTGCCAGCAGCCTCGGGCTGGACTATTTAACAGATACGCAGTATTTT
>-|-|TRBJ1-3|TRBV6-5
CASRPGKSGNTIYF
TGTGCCAGTAGGCCAGGGAAGTCTGGAAACACCATATATTTT
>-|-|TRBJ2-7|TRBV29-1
CSVEEMGTKTYEQYF
TGCAGCGTTGAAGAGATGGGGACCAAAACCTACGAGCAGTACTTC
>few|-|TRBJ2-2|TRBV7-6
CATGTTNTGELFF
TGTGCCACCGGGACAACGAACACCGGGGAGCTGTTTTTT
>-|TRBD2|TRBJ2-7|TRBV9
CASSPRGVSSYEQYF
TGTGCCAGCAGCCCCCGGGGGGTAAGCTCCTACGAGCAGTACTTC
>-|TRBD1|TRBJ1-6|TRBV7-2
CASSLNQGDSPLHF
TGTGCCAGCAGCTTAAACCAGGGGGATTCACCCCTCCACTTT
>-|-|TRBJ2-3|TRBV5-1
CASSPTGDPGDTQYF
TGCGCCAGCAGCCCGACGGGCGACCCAGGGGATACGCAGTATTTT
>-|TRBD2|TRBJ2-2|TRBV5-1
CASSLVGGTGELFF
TGCGCCAGCAGCTTGGTCGGGGGGACCGGGGAGCTGTTTTTT
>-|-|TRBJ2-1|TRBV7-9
CASSSTASLSYNEQFF
TGTGCCAGCAGCTCGACTGCTTCCCTCTCCTACAATGAGCAGTTCTTC
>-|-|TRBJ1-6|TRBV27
CASRDPGGRVSSPLHF
TGTGCCAGCAGGGACCCGGGGGGGCGCGTTTCTTCACCCCTCCACTTT
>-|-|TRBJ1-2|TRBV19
CASSIDRRGYTF
TGTGCCAGTAGTATAGACCGCCGGGGCTACACCTTC
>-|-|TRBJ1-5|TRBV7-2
CASSFHGGVNQPQHF
TGTGCCAGCAGCTTTCATGGGGGCGTCAATCAGCCCCAGCATTTT
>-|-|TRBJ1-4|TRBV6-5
CASSPQGGKLFF
TGTGCCAGCAGTCCACAGGGAGGAAAACTGTTTTTT
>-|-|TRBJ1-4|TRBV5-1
CASSLDSYNEKLFF
TGCGCCAGCAGCTTGGACAGCTACAATGAAAAACTGTTTTTT
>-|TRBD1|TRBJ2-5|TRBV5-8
CASSFRQGAVETQYF
TGTGCCAGCAGCTTCCGACAGGGGGCCGTGGAGACCCAGTACTTC
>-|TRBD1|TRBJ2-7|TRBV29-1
CSVAGQVGYEQYF
TGCAGCGTCGCGGGACAGGTCGGCTACGAGCAGTACTTC
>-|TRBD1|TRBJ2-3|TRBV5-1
CASSRTGSPDTQYF
TGCGCCAGCAGCAGGACAGGGTCGCCAGATACGCAGTATTTT
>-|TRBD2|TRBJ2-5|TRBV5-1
CASSLTPSGAAGEETQYF
TGCGCCAGCAGCTTGACGCCTAGCGGGGCCGCGGGGGAAGAGACCCAGTACTTC
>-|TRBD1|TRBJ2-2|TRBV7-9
CASSVGQATGELFF
TGTGCCAGCAGCGTGGGACAGGCCACCGGGGAGCTGTTTTTT
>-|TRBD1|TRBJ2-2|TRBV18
CASSPPSGTGGTGELFF
TGTGCCAGCTCACCACCGTCCGGGACAGGGGGCACCGGGGAGCTGTTTTTT
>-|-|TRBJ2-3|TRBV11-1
CASRRGGTGTDTQYF
TGTGCCAGCAGACGGGGAGGCACTGGCACAGATACGCAGTATTTT
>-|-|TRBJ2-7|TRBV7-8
CASSSFSGVLLEQYF
TGTGCCAGCAGCTCATTCTCGGGAGTCCTCTTGGAGCAGTACTTC
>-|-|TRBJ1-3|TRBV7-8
CASSLAGSGGGSGNTIYF
TGTGCCAGCAGCTTAGCCGGTAGCGGGGGGGGCTCAGGAAACACCATATATTTT
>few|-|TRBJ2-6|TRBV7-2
CASSPTPGGSSGANVLTF
TGTGCCAGCAGCCCCACCCCCGGAGGGAGCTCTGGGGCCAACGTCCTGACTTTC
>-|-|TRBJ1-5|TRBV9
CASSVGAGAGNQPQHF
TGTGCCAGCAGCGTAGGCGCGGGGGCAGGCAATCAGCCCCAGCATTTT